The T cell receptor beta chain under discussion was sequenced for a study of cytomegalovirus exposure and HLA in healthy donors. Study in general: The study placed 80% to 85% of its 398 genotyped donors in the Caucasian-associated ancestry cluster. Study outcomes and limitations: Cytomegalovirus status, reportedly, was diagnosed with high specificity and sensitivity by the classifier.

The PCR employed 60 Vbeta primers together with 13 Jbeta primers. Clones were read by immunoSEQ multiplex PCR, and TCRdb kept only the in-frame ones, dropping some. The repertoire holds approximately 180,000 clones, with 75% to 85% as singletons. Comments on this clone: No antigen is known for it.

Germline V gene data show CDR1 as MNHEY and CDR2 as SMNVEV (reference sequence). The CDR3 length is 16 residues. V gave up 1 base and J gave up 1 base, with 11 bases separating them. This chain connects TRBV27 to TRBJ2-1, with D unresolved. Sequencing input: PBMCs. This TCR was recovered from a woman in her thirties in good health and CMV-seronegative. CDR3 loop: CASSLWSYLSYNEQFF. In nucleotides, the CDR3 is TGTGCCAGCAGTTTATGGAGCTATCTTTCCTACAATGAGCAGTTCTTC.